This T cell receptor beta chain was recovered during a study of cytomegalovirus exposure and HLA in healthy donors. This CDR3 region has 14 residues. Germline-derived CDR1 and CDR2 are MGHDK and SYGVNS. V shed 7 bases, J shed 3 bases, and the junction held 8 bases outside the gene matches. General study results and limits: Most TCR sequences showed up rarely, but some public TCRs showed up in many donors. Accounts indicate the classifier identified cytomegalovirus status with strong specificity and sensitivity. The authors enumerated 150 to 200 TCR beta chains as linked to cytomegalovirus.

Sequenced by immunoSEQ multiplex PCR; TCRdb stores in-frame clones only, minus some. Among 100,000 to 150,000 clones listed, around nine tenths were seen once. On this clone: No antigen is known for it.

The sequenced sample was PBMCs. The V gene is TRBV25-1, the J gene TRBJ1-2, with TRBD1 matching over 7 bases. The sequence came from a man aged 25 to 45 in good health and CMV-seronegative. The CDR3 loop reads CASMRQGVYYGYTF. CDR3 bases: TGTGCCAGCATGCGGCAGGGGGTCTACTATGGCTACACCTTC.